The following is a T cell receptor beta chain sequence with its context. Its target is unknown. The CDR3 loop spans 15 amino acids. CDR1 is MNHNS and CDR2 is SASEGT in the germline V gene. The ends were cut back, 1 base at V and 0 bases at J, with 7 bases in the middle. The sample comes from a study of metastatic and nonmetastatic thyroid tumors. Study-level information: Across peripheral blood and tumor or nodule tissue samples taken from malignant and benign thyroid patients, the repertoires were compared with one another. Whole-study findings and limits: Benign nodules were reported to have significantly lower TCR beta diversity than malignant thyroid tumors, in blood and tumor.

No patient had received any treatment before thyroid surgery. In the original processing: The study built a papillary thyroid cancer distant-metastasis classifier from CDR3 differences across clinicopathological groups. TCRdb redid the clone calls on the PCR reads using MiXCR. The V and J calls here are based on TCRdb, not the publication. Of around 17,000 clones listed, 20% to 25% are singletons. The sequenced sample was adjacent normal tissue. This clonotype originated in a female donor with papillary thyroid cancer or a benign thyroid nodule (not recorded which). Some clones in this sample may be carry-over from other donors' samples. The genes are TRBV6-1 and TRBJ1-3; D is undetermined. CDR3 residues: CASSEGPSSGNTIYF. In DNA form, the CDR3 reads TGTGCCAGCAGTGAAGGGCCCAGCTCTGGAAACACCATATATTTT.